These 9 T cell receptor beta chains originate from one sample sequenced in a study of T-cell memory formation after mild COVID-19. TCRdb reprocessed the 5' RACE reads with MiXCR, giving one entry per CDR3 protein. Among a few hundred thousand distinct CDR3 sequences, around 21% were seen once, and the ten largest hold under 15%. The sample comprised PBMCs or a T cell subset sorted from them (not recorded which). Receptors were obtained from an adult woman who had mild COVID-19 (a few samples of this study predate the infection). Cell type and time point are not known.

The chain couples TRBV7-9 to TRBJ2-1; D unresolved. With 6 bases removed from V and 7 bases from J, the gap between germline ends came to 10 bases. The germline CDR1 and CDR2 sequences are SEHNR and FQNEAQ (reference sequence). The CDR3 spans 12 residues. The CDR3 reads CASRTVGNEQFF. CDR3 bases: TGTGCCAGCAGGACCGTAGGGAATGAGCAGTTCTTC.

This clonotype occurred a few times. The chain couples TRBV11-2 to TRBJ2-1; TRBD2 matches 11 bases. This CDR3 region has 15 residues. Germline V gives CDR1 SGHAT, CDR2 FQNNGV. J lost 8 bases, V lost 6 bases, and 9 bases had no gene match. As DNA, the CDR3 is TGTGCCAGCAGTTACACCGGGACTAGCGGAGATGAGCAGTTCTTC. This gives the protein CASSYTGTSGDEQFF.

This clonotype was observed a handful of times. The J gene is TRBJ2-5, the V gene TRBV21-1; the tabulated D call, TRBD1, remains unverified against the DNA. TRBV21-1 represents a pseudogene. The CDR3 loop spans 13 amino acids. This CDR3 is CASTRCPFIPQYF. For the CDR3, the DNA is TGTGCCAGCACACGGTGCCCCTTCATCCCCCAGTACTTC.

The V and J genes are TRBV27 and TRBJ1-2, with a tentative D call TRBD1 (6 bases). This CDR3 region has 15 residues. Trimming cost V 2 bases and J 3 bases, with 13 bases left between them. CDR1 is MNHEY and CDR2 is SMNVEV in the germline V gene (reference sequence). CDR3 protein: CASSLKGGGDYGYTF. The CDR3 nucleotides are TGTGCCAGCAGTTTAAAGGGGGGCGGGGACTATGGCTACACCTTC.

This chain joins TRBV4-2 and TRBJ2-3; 7 bases map to TRBD2. The CDR3 covers 17 residues. After removal of 1 base from V and 0 bases from J, the junction contained 7 bases not matched to a gene. Germline V gene lookup returns CDR1 LGHNA and CDR2 YNFKEQ. CDR3 sequence reads: CASSQVGSGTSTDTQYF. For the CDR3, the DNA is TGTGCCAGCAGCCAAGTTGGGAGCGGGACTAGCACAGATACGCAGTATTTT.

This rearrangement joins TRBV6-5 to TRBJ1-1; weak D call: TRBD1 (5 bases). Between the trimmed V and J ends, which lost 10 bases and 2 bases, there was a span of 14 bases. The CDR3 runs to 13 residues. Germline assignment: CDR1 MNHEY and CDR2 SVGAGI. This chain's CDR3 is CATQSRDNTEAFF. The CDR3 DNA follows: TGTGCCACCCAGAGCCGGGACAACACTGAAGCTTTCTTT.

This sequence joins TRBV6-5 and TRBJ2-7, with 10 nucleotides matching TRBD2. There are 17 residues in the CDR3. After removal of 0 bases from V and 7 bases from J, the junction contained 12 bases not matched to a gene. In germline, CDR1 is MNHEY, CDR2 SVGAGI. The CDR3 bases are TGTGCCAGCAGTTACTCTGGAGGGCTAGCGGGAGTTAAAGAGCAGTACTTC. Protein: CASSYSGGLAGVKEQYF.

V usage is TRBV4-1 and J usage is TRBJ2-5; D perhaps matches TRBD2 (5 bases). Per germline, CDR1 MGHRA and CDR2 YSYEKL. Trimming shortened V by 2 bases and J by 5 bases, and 18 bases separated the two germline ends. This CDR3 has 16 residues. This CDR3 is CASSQYGRRAGETQYF. In nucleotides, the CDR3 is TGCGCCAGCAGCCAATATGGGCGGCGGGCTGGGGAGACCCAGTACTTC.

This clonotype was seen ten or more times. This rearrangement joins TRBV6-5 to TRBJ1-1; 7 nucleotides line up with TRBD1. Trimming removed 7 bases from V and 0 bases from J; junction bases left unmatched: 17. Germline V CDR1 and CDR2: MNHEY, SVGAGI. The CDR3 consists of 18 residues. The DNA for the CDR3 is TGTGCCAGCACTCCAGGGGGTTCGTGGGGACAACTGAACACTGAAGCTTTCTTT. Translating gives CASTPGGSWGQLNTEAFF.